One sample yielded the 22 T cell receptor beta chains listed below, sequenced in a study of radiotherapy plus CTLA-4 blockade in lung cancer. Measured with immunoSEQ multiplex PCR; TCRdb has only the in-frame clones, and not every one. The sample comprises around 82,000 clones, around 87% of which are singletons, and approximately 15% rests with the top ten. The input for sequencing was peripheral blood, taken from a patient treated with radiotherapy plus ipilimumab. The origin of the receptors is a human donor with non-small cell lung cancer that progressed on radiotherapy plus ipilimumab.

The rearrangement links TRBV11-1 to TRBJ1-1; 8 bases are a match to TRBD1. Unmatched junction bases numbered 3, after V lost 1 base and J lost 5 bases. Germline V CDR1 and CDR2: SGHAT, FQDESV (reference sequence). This CDR3 region has 14 residues. CDR3 residues: CASSLGQGSTEAFF. The CDR3 DNA reads TGTGCCAGCAGCTTAGGACAGGGGTCTACTGAAGCTTTCTTT.

The chain's CDR3 is CASTNIGSSYNSPLHF. DNA for the CDR3: TGTGCCAGCACCAATATCGGAAGCTCCTATAATTCACCCCTCCACTTT. This chain connects TRBV28 to TRBJ1-6; D gene unclear. The CDR3 runs to 16 residues. V was shortened by 7 bases and J by 0 bases, with 13 bases between the two germline ends. Germline V CDR1 and CDR2: MDHEN, SYDVKM.

V is TRBV6-5 and J is TRBJ1-6; D possibly corresponds to TRBD1 (6 bases). V was pared by 0 bases and J by 2 bases, with 8 bases between. The CDR3 contains 16 residues. Germline values: CDR1 MNHEY, CDR2 SVGAGI. CDR3 sequence: CASSYSGQTYNSPLHF. The CDR3 region has the DNA TGTGCCAGCAGTTACTCCGGACAGACCTATAATTCACCCCTCCACTTT.

The rearrangement joins TRBV18 to TRBJ1-1, with 7 bases aligning to TRBD1. Germline V gene sequence: CDR1 KGHSH, CDR2 LQKENI. J lost 14 bases, V lost 3 bases, and 15 bases had no gene match. This CDR3 spans 14 amino acids. The CDR3 loop is CASSPQGQAPVWFF. CDR3 nucleotides: TGTGCCAGCTCACCCCAAGGACAGGCCCCGGTTTGGTTCTTT.

The rearrangement uses TRBV2 and TRBJ1-4, with D possibly TRBD1 on 6 matching bases. Per the germline V gene, CDR1 is SNHLY and CDR2 is FYNNEI. The V end lost 5 bases, the J end lost 12 bases, and 13 bases lay between the germline ends. This CDR3 is 12 amino acids long. CDR3 residues: CASSTGGHQLFF. In DNA form, the CDR3 reads TGTGCCAGCAGTACCGGGGGCCATCAACTGTTTTTT.

The chain uses TRBV18 and TRBJ2-2; D gene ambiguous. The CDR3 sequence is 15 residues long. Germline CDR1 is KGHSH and CDR2 is LQKENI. Trimming shortened V by 3 bases and J by 4 bases, and 12 bases separated the two germline ends. CDR3 bases: TGTGCCAGCTCACCCGGGCAGGTCGGCACCGGGGAGCTGTTTTTT. It yields the protein CASSPGQVGTGELFF.

The chain recombines TRBV2 with TRBJ2-3; 11 bases agree with TRBD2. Germline V gene sequence: CDR1 SNHLY, CDR2 FYNNEI. V was pared by 10 bases and J by 1 base, with 4 bases of the junction left unmatched. CDR3 length: 14 amino acids. Written as DNA, the CDR3 is TGTGCCAAGGCGGGACTAGCGGGCACAGATACGCAGTATTTT. This encodes CAKAGLAGTDTQYF.

This clone was seen a single time. The V and J genes are TRBV5-1 and TRBJ2-3; D assignment may be TRBD1 or TRBD2 (5 bases each). CDR1 SGHRS and CDR2 YFSETQ come from the germline V gene. Trimming left V 4 bases short and J 6 bases short, with 12 bases between. The CDR3 has 13 amino acids. The CDR3 reads CASSGAWGDTQYF. In nucleotides, the CDR3 is TGCGCCAGCAGCGGGGCGTGGGGGGATACGCAGTATTTT.

This chain links TRBV7-6 with TRBJ1-1; 7 nucleotides agree with TRBD1. The germline CDR1 and CDR2 sequences are SGHVS and FNYEAQ. V lost 4 bases and J lost 5; bases outside the gene matches: 4. The CDR3 loop spans 13 amino acids. The DNA of the CDR3 is TGTGCCAGCAGCTATGACAGGGAAACTGAAGCTTTCTTT. Translated, it gives CASSYDRETEAFF.

This chain joins TRBV7-2 and TRBJ2-1; 9 nucleotides line up with TRBD2. Germline trimming cut 5 bases from V and 2 bases from J; bases unmatched to any gene: 7. The CDR3 has 16 residues. Germline CDR1 reads SGHTA; CDR2 reads FQGNSA. CDR3 DNA: TGTGCCAGCAGCGTGCTTAGCGGGGGTACCTACAATGAGCAGTTCTTC. Translation: CASSVLSGGTYNEQFF.

The chain employs TRBV9 and TRBJ2-2; unclear D gene. The CDR3 totals 14 residues. Trimming removed 4 bases from V and 4 bases from J, with 11 bases in between. CDR1 is SGDLS and CDR2 is YYNGEE in the germline V gene. CDR3: CASSSIWSTGELFF. In DNA, the CDR3 is TGTGCCAGCAGCTCTATATGGTCCACCGGGGAGCTGTTTTTT.

The rearrangement uses TRBV5-1 and TRBJ2-7; D is perhaps TRBD2 (5 bases). CDR3 length: 14 residues. The V gene lost 2 bases and the J gene lost 4 bases, with 13 bases spanning the gap. Germline CDR1 reads SGHRS; CDR2 reads YFSETQ. CDR3 DNA: TGCGCCAGCAGCTTCGGACTCGGCAGTTACGAGCAGTACTTC. It specifies CASSFGLGSYEQYF.

The CDR3 sequence: CASSPQVETSGELFF. CDR3 in DNA: TGTGCCAGCTCACCACAGGTAGAGACTTCGGGGGAGCTGTTTTTT. The gene calls are TRBV18 and TRBJ2-2, with unresolved D. The CDR3 runs 15 residues. Germline V gene lookup returns CDR1 KGHSH and CDR2 LQKENI. V lost 1 base, J lost 8 bases, and 14 bases lay in between.

This clone is a singleton in its sample. CDR3 DNA: TGTGCCAGCAGCGTATTAGGGACTAGCTACAATGAGCAGTTCTTC. Translating it yields CASSVLGTSYNEQFF. The V and J genes are TRBV9 and TRBJ2-1; 8 nucleotides align to TRBD2. The V gene end was trimmed by 1 base and the J gene end by 3 bases; junction bases not matched to a gene: 3. The CDR3 covers 15 residues. Looked up from germline, CDR1 is SGDLS and CDR2 is YYNGEE. Full variable domain (outside the CDR3, taken from reference TRBV9 and TRBJ2-1): DSGVTQTPKHLITATGQRVTLRCSPRSGDLSVYWYQQSLDQGLQFLIQYYNGEERAKGNILERFSAQQFPDLHSELNLSSLELGDSALYFCASSVLGTSYNEQFFGPGTRLTVL.

Regarding this clone: The sample has other DNA sequences that encode this CDR3 too. This rearrangement joins TRBV9 to TRBJ2-7, with a weak D call TRBD2 (5 bases). Trimming left V 0 bases short and J 2 bases short, with 9 bases between. Germline assignment: CDR1 SGDLS and CDR2 YYNGEE. The CDR3 is 14 amino acids. CDR3 protein: CASSVGGETYEQYF. The CDR3 nucleotides are TGTGCCAGCAGCGTAGGTGGGGAGACCTACGAGCAGTACTTC.

V usage is TRBV11-2 and J usage is TRBJ2-4; no reliable D call. Trimming cost V 7 bases and J 0 bases, with 16 bases left between them. In germline, CDR1 is SGHAT, CDR2 FQNNGV. There are 16 residues in the CDR3. Here the CDR3 DNA reads TGTGCCAGCACTTTAAACCTGGTTCTAGCCAAAAACATTCAGTACTTC. Translation: CASTLNLVLAKNIQYF.

This clone was picked up one time. The chain carries TRBV7-2 and TRBJ2-7; D ambiguous. Deletions cut 1 base from V and 3 bases from J, with 7 bases between. This CDR3 has 13 amino acids. Per the germline V gene, CDR1 is SGHTA and CDR2 is FQGNSA. The CDR3 protein is CASSLERIYEQYF. The CDR3 nucleotides are TGTGCCAGCAGCTTAGAGCGAATCTACGAGCAGTACTTC.

The V call is TRBV6-1, the J call TRBJ2-5, with 11 positions matching TRBD2. V shed 0 bases and J 0 bases; nucleotides not matched to a gene: 9. CDR1 is MNHNS and CDR2 is SASEGT in the germline V gene. The CDR3 loop spans 19 amino acids. The CDR3 here is CASSEAWTSGYMYQETQYF. The CDR3 DNA reads as TGTGCCAGCAGTGAAGCCTGGACTAGCGGGTACATGTACCAAGAGACCCAGTACTTC.

This chain links TRBV30 with TRBJ2-1; D gene unclear. V lost 2 bases and J 10 bases, leaving 9 bases between the germline ends. This CDR3 has 11 residues. CDR1 and CDR2 from the germline V gene are GTSNPN and SVGIG (reference sequence). CDR3: CAWSPSSEQFF. Written as DNA, the CDR3 is TGTGCCTGGAGTCCCAGCTCCGAGCAGTTCTTC.

This chain connects TRBV28 to TRBJ2-5; tentative D call: TRBD1 (6 bases). Germline CDR1 and CDR2: MDHEN and SYDVKM. The CDR3 is 14 amino acids. V was clipped by 3 bases and J by 2 bases, with 10 bases between them. Written as DNA, the CDR3 is TGTGCCAGCAGTTTCAACGGACAGCAAGAGACCCAGTACTTC. Translation gives CASSFNGQQETQYF.

The V and J genes are TRBV5-6 and TRBJ2-3, with TRBD1 identical over 7 bases. Germline-derived CDR1 and CDR2 are SGHDT and YYEEEE. V shed 10 bases and J 2 bases; nucleotides not matched to a gene: 10. This CDR3 spans 14 amino acids. The DNA for the CDR3 is TGTGCCGCATCGGGACAGTCTAACACAGATACGCAGTATTTT. This gives the protein CAASGQSNTDTQYF.

The chain links TRBV27 to TRBJ1-1, with a possible D match to TRBD1 (6 bases). Germline V gene lookup returns CDR1 MNHEY and CDR2 SMNVEV (reference sequence). Deletions cut 2 bases from V and 2 bases from J, with 12 bases between. The CDR3 covers 15 residues. The CDR3 DNA follows: TGTGCCAGCAGTTTACGGCGGGGGCTAAACACTGAAGCTTTCTTT. Its protein product is CASSLRRGLNTEAFF.